This T cell receptor (beta chain) stems from a study of shared clonotypes between healthy human individuals. Study results and caveats: The low donor count limited represented genetic and exposure-history diversity.

On this clone itself: Its specificity is not known.

Looked up from germline, CDR1 is SGHVS and CDR2 is FNYEAQ. The CDR3 spans 16 residues. V was trimmed by 1 base and J by 3 bases, leaving 13 bases between them. Original processing notes: ImmunoSEQ output held junction-only sequences without quality scores, so filtering differed. TCRdb's copy holds only in-frame clones and misses some; the assay was immunoSEQ multiplex PCR. That table supplies the V and J calls and clone size; D and trimming were determined from the DNA. The top ten hold around 1.8% of the sample, which has some 680,000 clones, roughly 72% seen once. The sequenced sample was memory CD4+ T cells sorted from blood. Subset meaning: CD45RA-negative fraction. This clonotype was obtained from a woman under 40 in good health. The chain joins TRBV7-6 to TRBJ1-5; weak D call: TRBD1 (6 bases). The CDR3 is CASSLGNGGLNQPQHF. In DNA form, the CDR3 reads TGTGCCAGCAGCTTAGGTAACGGGGGGCTCAATCAGCCCCAGCATTTT.